This T cell receptor (beta chain) was sequenced during a study of graft-versus-host responses after intestinal transplantation. Deletions cut 0 bases from V and 6 bases from J, with 11 bases between. The CDR3 totals 14 residues. Per the germline V gene, CDR1 is SGHRS and CDR2 is YFSETQ. Profiled with immunoSEQ multiplex PCR; TCRdb holds only in-frame clones, not every one. The sample carries around 97,000 clones, 91% recorded once. This clone occurred once. Antigen unknown. The chain is built from TRBV5-1 and TRBJ2-3; D is ambiguous. The source was unstimulated CD4+ T cells sorted from spleen or lymph node cells, collected before transplant. The TCR sequence derives from a human donor who was the organ donor for an intestinal transplant. CDR3 DNA sequence: TGCGCCAGCAGCTTGGGAGGCGCGGCGGATACGCAGTATTTT. Its translation: CASSLGGAADTQYF.